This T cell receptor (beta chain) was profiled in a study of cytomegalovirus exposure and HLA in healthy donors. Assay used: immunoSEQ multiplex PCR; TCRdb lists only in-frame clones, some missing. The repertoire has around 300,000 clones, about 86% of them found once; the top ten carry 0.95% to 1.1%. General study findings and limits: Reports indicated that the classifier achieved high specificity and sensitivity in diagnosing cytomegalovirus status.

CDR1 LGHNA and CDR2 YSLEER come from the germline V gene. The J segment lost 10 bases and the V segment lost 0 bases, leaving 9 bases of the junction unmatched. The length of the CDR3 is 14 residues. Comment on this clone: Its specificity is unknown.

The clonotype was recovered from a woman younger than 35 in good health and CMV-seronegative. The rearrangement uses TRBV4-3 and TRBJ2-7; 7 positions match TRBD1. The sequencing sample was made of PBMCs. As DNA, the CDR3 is TGCGCCAGCAGCCAAGATCCGGGACAGCGGAGACAGTACTTC. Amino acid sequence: CASSQDPGQRRQYF.